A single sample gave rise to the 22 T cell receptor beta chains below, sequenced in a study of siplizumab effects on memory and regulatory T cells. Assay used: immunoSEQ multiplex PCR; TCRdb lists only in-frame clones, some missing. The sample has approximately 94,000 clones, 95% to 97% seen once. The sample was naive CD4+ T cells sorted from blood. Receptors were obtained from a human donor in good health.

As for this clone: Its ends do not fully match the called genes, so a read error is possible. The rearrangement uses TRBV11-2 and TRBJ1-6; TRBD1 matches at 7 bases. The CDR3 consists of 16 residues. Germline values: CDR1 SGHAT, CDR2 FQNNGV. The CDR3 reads CASSLDETGANSPLHF. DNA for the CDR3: TGTGCCAGCAGCCTAGACGAAACAGGGGCGAATTCACCCCTCCACTTT.

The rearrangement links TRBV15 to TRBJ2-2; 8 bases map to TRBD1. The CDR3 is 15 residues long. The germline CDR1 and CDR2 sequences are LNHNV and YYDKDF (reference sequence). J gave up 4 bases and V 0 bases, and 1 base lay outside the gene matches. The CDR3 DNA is TGTGCCACCAGCAGAGACAGGGGGCTCACCGGGGAGCTGTTTTTT. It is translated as CATSRDRGLTGELFF.

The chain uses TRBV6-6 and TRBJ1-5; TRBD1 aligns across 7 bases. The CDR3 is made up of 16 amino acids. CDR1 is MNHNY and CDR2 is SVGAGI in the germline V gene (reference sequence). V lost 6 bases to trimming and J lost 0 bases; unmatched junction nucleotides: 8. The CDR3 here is CASRPTGATSNQPQHF. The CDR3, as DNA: TGTGCCAGCAGACCTACAGGGGCCACTAGCAATCAGCCCCAGCATTTT.

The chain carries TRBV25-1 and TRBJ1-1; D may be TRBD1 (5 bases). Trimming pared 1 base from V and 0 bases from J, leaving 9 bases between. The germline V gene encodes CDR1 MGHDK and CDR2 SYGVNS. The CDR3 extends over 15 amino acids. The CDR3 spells CASSEWGMMNTEAFF. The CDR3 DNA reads TGTGCCAGCAGTGAATGGGGGATGATGAACACTGAAGCTTTCTTT.

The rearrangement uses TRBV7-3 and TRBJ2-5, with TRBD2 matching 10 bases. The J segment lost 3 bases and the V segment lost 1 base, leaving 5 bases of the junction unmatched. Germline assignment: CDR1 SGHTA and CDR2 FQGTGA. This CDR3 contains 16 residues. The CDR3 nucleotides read TGTGCCAGCAGCTTAAACAGCGGGGGGGCCGAAGAGACCCAGTACTTC. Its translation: CASSLNSGGAEETQYF.

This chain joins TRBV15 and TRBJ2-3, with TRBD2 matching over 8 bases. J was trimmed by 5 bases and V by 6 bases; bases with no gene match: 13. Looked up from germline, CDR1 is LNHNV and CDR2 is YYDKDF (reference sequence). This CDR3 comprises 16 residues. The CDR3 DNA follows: TGTGCCACCAGGGGGGGGTTGGGACTAGTTGTAGATACGCAGTATTTT. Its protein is CATRGGLGLVVDTQYF.

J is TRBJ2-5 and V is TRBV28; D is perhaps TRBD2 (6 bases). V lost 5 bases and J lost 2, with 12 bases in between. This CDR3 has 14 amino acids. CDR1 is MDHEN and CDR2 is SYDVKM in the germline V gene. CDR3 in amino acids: CASSVGGGQETQYF. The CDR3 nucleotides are TGTGCCAGCAGTGTCGGGGGAGGTCAAGAGACCCAGTACTTC.

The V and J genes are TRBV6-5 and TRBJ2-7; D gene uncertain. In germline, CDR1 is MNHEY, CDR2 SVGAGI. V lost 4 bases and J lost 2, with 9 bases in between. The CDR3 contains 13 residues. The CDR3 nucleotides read TGTGCCAGCAGTTTCCCACCTCCCTACGAGCAGTACTTC. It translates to CASSFPPPYEQYF.

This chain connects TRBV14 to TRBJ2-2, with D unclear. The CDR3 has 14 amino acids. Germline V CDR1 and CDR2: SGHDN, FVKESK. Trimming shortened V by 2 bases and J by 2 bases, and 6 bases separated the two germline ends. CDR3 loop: CASSQNGNTGELFF. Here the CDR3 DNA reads TGTGCCAGCAGCCAAAACGGAAACACCGGGGAGCTGTTTTTT.

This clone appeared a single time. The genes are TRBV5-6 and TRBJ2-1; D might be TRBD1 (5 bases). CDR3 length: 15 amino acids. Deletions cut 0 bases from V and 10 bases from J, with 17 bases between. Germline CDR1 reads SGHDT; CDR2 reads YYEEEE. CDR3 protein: CASSLADSKGNEQFF. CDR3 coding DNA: TGTGCCAGCAGCTTGGCCGACAGCAAAGGCAACGAGCAGTTCTTC.

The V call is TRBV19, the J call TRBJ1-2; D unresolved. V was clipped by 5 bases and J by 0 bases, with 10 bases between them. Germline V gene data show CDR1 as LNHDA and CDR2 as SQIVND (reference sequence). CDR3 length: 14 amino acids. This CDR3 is CASSPKTTNYGYTF. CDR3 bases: TGTGCCAGTAGTCCCAAGACGACTAACTATGGCTACACCTTC.

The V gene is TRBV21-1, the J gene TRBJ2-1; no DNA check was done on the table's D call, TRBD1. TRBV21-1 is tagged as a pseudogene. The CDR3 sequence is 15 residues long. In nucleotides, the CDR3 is TGTGCCAGCAGCAAGGGACAGGGGGCAAGTAATGAGCAGTTCTTC. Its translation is CASSKGQGASNEQFF.

Written as DNA, the CDR3 is TGTGCCTGGAGCCGCGGACAGGCCTACGAGCAGTACTTC. Protein product: CAWSRGQAYEQYF. V is TRBV30 and J is TRBJ2-7; 7 bases line up with TRBD1. Unmatched junction bases numbered 4, after V lost 3 bases and J lost 2 bases. The CDR3 runs 13 residues. Germline V gives CDR1 GTSNPN, CDR2 SVGIG (reference sequence).

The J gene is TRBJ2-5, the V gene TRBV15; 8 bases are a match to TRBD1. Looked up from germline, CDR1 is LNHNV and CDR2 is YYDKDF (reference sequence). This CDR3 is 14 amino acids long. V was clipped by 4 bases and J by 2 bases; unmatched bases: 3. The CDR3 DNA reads TGTGCCACCAGCAAGGACAGGGTTCAAGAGACCCAGTACTTC. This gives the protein CATSKDRVQETQYF.

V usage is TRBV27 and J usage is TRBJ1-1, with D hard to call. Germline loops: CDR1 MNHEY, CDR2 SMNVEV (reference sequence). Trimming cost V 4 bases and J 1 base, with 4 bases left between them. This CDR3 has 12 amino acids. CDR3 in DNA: TGTGCCAGCAGTTCTGGGAACACTGAAGCTTTCTTT. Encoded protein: CASSSGNTEAFF.

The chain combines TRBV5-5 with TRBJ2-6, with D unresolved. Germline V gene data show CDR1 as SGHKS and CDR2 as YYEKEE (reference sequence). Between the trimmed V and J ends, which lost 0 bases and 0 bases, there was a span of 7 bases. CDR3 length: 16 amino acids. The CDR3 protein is CASSLASISGANVLTF. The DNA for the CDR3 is TGTGCCAGCAGCTTGGCGTCGATCTCTGGGGCCAACGTCCTGACTTTC.

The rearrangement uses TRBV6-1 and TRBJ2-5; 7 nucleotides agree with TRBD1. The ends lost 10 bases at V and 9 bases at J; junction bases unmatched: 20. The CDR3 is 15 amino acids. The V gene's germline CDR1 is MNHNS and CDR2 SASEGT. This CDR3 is CATGGSVNPRGAQYF. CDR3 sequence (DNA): TGTGCCACAGGGGGTAGCGTCAACCCACGAGGGGCCCAGTACTTC.

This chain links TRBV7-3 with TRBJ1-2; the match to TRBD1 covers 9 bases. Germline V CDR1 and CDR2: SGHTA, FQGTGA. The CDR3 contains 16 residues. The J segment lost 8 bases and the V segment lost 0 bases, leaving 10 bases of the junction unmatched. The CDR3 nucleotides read TGTGCCAGCAGCTTAACGTCGGGACAGGGACGCGGGGGCTACACCTTC. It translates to CASSLTSGQGRGGYTF.

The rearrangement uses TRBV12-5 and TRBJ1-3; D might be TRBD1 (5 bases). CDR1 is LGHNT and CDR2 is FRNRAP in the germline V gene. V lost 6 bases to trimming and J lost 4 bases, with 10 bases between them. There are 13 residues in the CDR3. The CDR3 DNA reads TGTGCTAGTGGGCGGGGACCAGGAAACACCATATATTTT. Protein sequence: CASGRGPGNTIYF.

In DNA, the CDR3 is TGTGCCAGCAGCTTACAGGGGTTGAGCAATCAGCCCCAGCATTTT. Protein sequence: CASSLQGLSNQPQHF. The V call is TRBV11-2, the J call TRBJ1-5, with D possibly being TRBD1 (6 bases). Trimming took 2 bases from V and 1 from J, leaving 9 bases between them. The CDR3 is 15 amino acids. Germline V gene lookup returns CDR1 SGHAT and CDR2 FQNNGV. The variable domain in full, completed from reference TRBV11-2 and TRBJ1-5, reads EAGVAQSPRYKIIEKRQSVAFWCNPISGHATLYWYQQILGQGPKLLIQFQNNGVVDDSQLPKDRFSAERLKGVDSTLKIQPAKLEDSAVYLCASSLQGLSNQPQHFGDGTRLSIL.

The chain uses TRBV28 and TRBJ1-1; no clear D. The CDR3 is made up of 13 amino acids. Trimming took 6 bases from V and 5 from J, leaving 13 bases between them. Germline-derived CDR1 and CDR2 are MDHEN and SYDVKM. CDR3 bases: TGTGCCAGCAGGCGGGCCGACGAAACTGAAGCTTTCTTT. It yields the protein CASRRADETEAFF.

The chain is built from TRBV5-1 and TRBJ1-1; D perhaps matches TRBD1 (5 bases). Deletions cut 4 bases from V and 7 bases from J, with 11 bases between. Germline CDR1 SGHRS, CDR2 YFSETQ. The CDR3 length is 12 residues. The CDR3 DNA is TGCGCCAGCAGCCCCGACAGCATTGAAGCTTTCTTT. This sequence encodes CASSPDSIEAFF.